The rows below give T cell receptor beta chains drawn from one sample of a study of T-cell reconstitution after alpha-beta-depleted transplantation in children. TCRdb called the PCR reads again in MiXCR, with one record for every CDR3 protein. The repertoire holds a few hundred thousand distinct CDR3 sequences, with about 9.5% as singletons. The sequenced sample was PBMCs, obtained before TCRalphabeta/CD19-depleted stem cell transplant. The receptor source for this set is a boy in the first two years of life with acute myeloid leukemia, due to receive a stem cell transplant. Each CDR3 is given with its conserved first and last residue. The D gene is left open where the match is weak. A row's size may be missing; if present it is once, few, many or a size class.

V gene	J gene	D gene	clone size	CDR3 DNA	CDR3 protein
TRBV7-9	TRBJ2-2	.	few	TGTGCCAGCAGCTCATACAGGGAGCGCGGGGAGCTGTTTTTT	CASSSYRERGELFF
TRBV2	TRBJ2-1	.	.	TGTGCCAGCAGTGAGGATCGAGGGGCCTACAATGAGCAGTTCTTC	CASSEDRGAYNEQFF
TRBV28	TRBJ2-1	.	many	TGTGCCAGCAGGCCCCAGACTACCTACAATGAGCAGTTCTTC	CASRPQTTYNEQFF
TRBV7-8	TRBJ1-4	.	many	TGTGCCAGCAGCTTAGCGGGGACTGAAAAACTGTTTTTT	CASSLAGTEKLFF
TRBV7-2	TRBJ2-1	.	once	TGTGCCAGCAGCTTAGCTAGCGGACACAATGAGCAGTTCTTC	CASSLASGHNEQFF
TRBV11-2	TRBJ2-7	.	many	TGTGCCAGCAGCTCCCACCCGGACAGCTCCTACGAGCAGTACTTC	CASSSHPDSSYEQYF
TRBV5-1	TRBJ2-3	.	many	TGCGCCAGCAGCTTGAGTTACGGGACGGAGTATTTT	CASSLSYGTEYF
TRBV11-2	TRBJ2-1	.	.	TGTGCCAGCAGCTTAGGTCTTGGCGGCTCCTACAATGAGCAGTTCTTC	CASSLGLGGSYNEQFF
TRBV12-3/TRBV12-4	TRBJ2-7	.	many	TGTGCCAGCAGTGCCGGGCGGGGCTCCTACGAGCAGTACTTC	CASSAGRGSYEQYF
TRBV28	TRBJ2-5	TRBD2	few	TGTGCCAGCACCTTCTGGGGCGGGGAGCGGGACTACGAGACCCAGTACTTC	CASTFWGGERDYETQYF
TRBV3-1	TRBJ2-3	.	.	TGTGCCTCCACCCAAGATCTGCGTGAGTACGGCACAGATACGCAGTATTTT	CASTQDLREYGTDTQYF
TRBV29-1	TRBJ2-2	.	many	TGCAGCGTTGACGATCAGGCAGGCGGGGAGCTGTTTTTT	CSVDDQAGGELFF
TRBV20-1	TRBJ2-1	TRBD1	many	TGCAGTGCTTCCGGGACAGGGGGGTACAATGAGCAGTTCTTC	CSASGTGGYNEQFF
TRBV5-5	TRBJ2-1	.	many	TGTGCCAGCAGCGATGACAGCCTCGTTTACAATGAGCAGTTCTTC	CASSDDSLVYNEQFF
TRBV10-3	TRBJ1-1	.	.	TGTGCCATCAGTGAGTCGAGCCCGGGACGGGAAGCTTTCTTT	CAISESSPGREAFF
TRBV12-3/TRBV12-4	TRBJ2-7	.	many	TGTGCCAGCAGCCCCGGACAGATCTACGAGCAGTACTTC	CASSPGQIYEQYF
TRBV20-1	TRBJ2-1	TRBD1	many	TGCAGTGCGGACAGGGGCCGTAGCTCCTACAATGAGCAGTTCTTC	CSADRGRSSYNEQFF
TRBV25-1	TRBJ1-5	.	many	TGTGCCAGCAGTGATGGTAAAAGGAGCCAGCCCCAGCATTTT	CASSDGKRSQPQHF
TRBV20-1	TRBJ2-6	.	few	TGCAGTGCACCTACAGGGACTGGGGCCAACGTCCTGACTTTC	CSAPTGTGANVLTF
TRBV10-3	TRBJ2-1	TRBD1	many	TGTGCCATCAGGCCCTGGGGCCAGGGGGTTTCAGATGAGCAGTTCTTC	CAIRPWGQGVSDEQFF
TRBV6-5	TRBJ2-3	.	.	TGTGCCAGCAGTTACTGGGGGGACATCACTAGCACAGATACGCAGTATTTT	CASSYWGDITSTDTQYF
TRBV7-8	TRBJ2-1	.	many	TGTGCCAGCAGCCTGACCAGGAATAGCTACAATGAGCAGTTCTTC	CASSLTRNSYNEQFF
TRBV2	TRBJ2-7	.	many	TGTGCCAGCAGTGTAGAAACGGGGAACGAGCAGTACTTC	CASSVETGNEQYF
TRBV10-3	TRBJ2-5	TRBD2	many	TGTGCCATCAGTGTACTAGCGGGCCAAGAGACCCAGTACTTC	CAISVLAGQETQYF
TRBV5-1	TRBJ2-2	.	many	TGCGCCAGCAGCTTGGCGGGGTACACCGGGGAGCTGTTTTTT	CASSLAGYTGELFF
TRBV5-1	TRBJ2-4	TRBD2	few	TGCGCCAGCAGCTTTCTTCCGACTAGCGGGGGGGTCAGCATTCAGTACTTC	CASSFLPTSGGVSIQYF
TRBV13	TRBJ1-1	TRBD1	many	TGTGCCAGCAGCGGGGGACAGGCGGGAAGAACTGAAGCTTTCTTT	CASSGGQAGRTEAFF
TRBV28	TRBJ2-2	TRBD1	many	TGTGCCAGCAGTTTGGGGACAGGGGACACCGGGGAGCTGTTTTTT	CASSLGTGDTGELFF
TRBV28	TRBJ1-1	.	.	TGTGCCAGCAGTTTAAGGGGTCCAGGGCTTAACACTGAAGCTTTCTTT	CASSLRGPGLNTEAFF
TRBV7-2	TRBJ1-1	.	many	TGTGCCAGCAGCTTAGTGTGGAACACTGAAGCTTTCTTT	CASSLVWNTEAFF
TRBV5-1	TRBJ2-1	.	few	TGCGCCAGCAGCCCCACCCGGGGGACCGCCTACAATGAGCAGTTCTTC	CASSPTRGTAYNEQFF
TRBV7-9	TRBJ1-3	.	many	TGTGCCAGCAGCTTAAGCGGCTCTGGAAACACCATATATTTT	CASSLSGSGNTIYF
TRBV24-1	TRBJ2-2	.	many	TGTGCCACCAGTGATTTGTATGAAAACGGGGAGCTGTTTTTT	CATSDLYENGELFF
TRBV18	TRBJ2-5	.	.	TGTGCCAGCTCACCACCGATCGGTGCGGAGGCCCAAGAGACCCAGTACTTC	CASSPPIGAEAQETQYF
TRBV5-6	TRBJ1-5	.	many	TGTGCCAGCAGCTTGCGTTCGGGGCGTCGCAATCAGCCCCAGCATTTT	CASSLRSGRRNQPQHF
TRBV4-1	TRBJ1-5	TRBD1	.	TGCGCCAGCAGCCAAGTACAGGGGGGGGCTCAGCCCCAGCATTTT	CASSQVQGGAQPQHF
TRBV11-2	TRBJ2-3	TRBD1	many	TGTGCCAGCAGTCGAGGGACAGGGGCCGACTTTAGCACAGATACGCAGTATTTT	CASSRGTGADFSTDTQYF
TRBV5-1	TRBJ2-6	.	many	TGCGCCAGCAGCTGGGGACGGATCTCTGGGGCCAACGTCCTGACTTTC	CASSWGRISGANVLTF
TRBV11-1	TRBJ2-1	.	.	TGTGCCAGCAGCTTAGCGGGCAACTATAACAATGAGCAGTTCTTC	CASSLAGNYNNEQFF
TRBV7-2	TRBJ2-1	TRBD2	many	TGTGCCAGCAGCTTAGACGCACTAGCGGGGGGGAACGAGCAGTTCTTC	CASSLDALAGGNEQFF
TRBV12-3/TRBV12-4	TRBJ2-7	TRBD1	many	TGTGCCAGCAGTTTAGCGCTGGAGACCAAACCGGGACAGGGGAGAAGCGAGCAGTACTTC	CASSLALETKPGQGRSEQYF
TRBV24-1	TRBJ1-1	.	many	TGTGCCACCAGTGAACACGACAGGCTCTGGAACTCGGGCACTGAAGCTTTCTTT	CATSEHDRLWNSGTEAFF
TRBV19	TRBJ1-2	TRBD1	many	TGTGCCAGTAGTTCGACAGGGAACGGCTACACCTTC	CASSSTGNGYTF
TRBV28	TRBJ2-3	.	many	TGTGCCAGCAGTCGGATTGGCGCAGATACGCAGTATTTT	CASSRIGADTQYF
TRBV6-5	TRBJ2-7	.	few	TGTGCCAGCAGTTACCGGGATCGGTACGAGCAGTACTTC	CASSYRDRYEQYF
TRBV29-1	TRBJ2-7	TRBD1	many	TGCAGCGTCCGGACAGGGGCCTACGAGCAGTACTTC	CSVRTGAYEQYF
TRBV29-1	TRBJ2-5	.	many	TGCAGCGTTGAGAGGGACCCATTTACTGGGGAGACCCAGTACTTC	CSVERDPFTGETQYF
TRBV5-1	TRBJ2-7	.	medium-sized	TGCGCCAGCAGCTGGCGGGACGAGCAGTACTTC	CASSWRDEQYF
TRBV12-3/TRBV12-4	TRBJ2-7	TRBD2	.	TGTGCCAGCAGTCCACGAGGACTAGCGGGAGATGAGCAGTACTTC	CASSPRGLAGDEQYF
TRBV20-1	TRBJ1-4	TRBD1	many	TGCAGTGCTAGAGGAGGGGGCGTCGAAAAACTGTTTTTT	CSARGGGVEKLFF
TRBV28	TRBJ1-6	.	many	TGTGCCAGCAGGGGACCAAGGAATTCACCCCTCCACTTT	CASRGPRNSPLHF
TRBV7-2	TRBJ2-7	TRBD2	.	TGTGCCAGCAGCCAGCGGGGCCACTCCTACGAGCAGTACTTC	CASSQRGHSYEQYF
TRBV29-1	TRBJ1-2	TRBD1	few	TGCAGCGTTGAAGGGGGCGCAGGGGGCGGGTATGGCTACACCTTC	CSVEGGAGGGYGYTF
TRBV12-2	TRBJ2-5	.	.	TGTGCAAGTCGCATCCGGACTTACACTCAAGAGACCCAGTACTTC	CASRIRTYTQETQYF
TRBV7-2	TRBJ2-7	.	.	TGTGCCAGCAGCCAGAGGAGGGGGTTACGCGAGCAGTACTTC	CASSQRRGLREQYF
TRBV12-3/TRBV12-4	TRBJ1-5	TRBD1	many	TGTGCCAGCAGTTTTACCCACAGGGGGCCCCAGCATTTT	CASSFTHRGPQHF
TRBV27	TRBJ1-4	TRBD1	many	TGTGCCAGCAGTTCCTACGGACAGGGCGGCAAAAATGAAAAACTGTTTTTT	CASSSYGQGGKNEKLFF
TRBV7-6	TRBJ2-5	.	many	TGTGCCAGCAGCTTATTTCACAGCCTGGGGCAAGAGACCCAGTACTTC	CASSLFHSLGQETQYF
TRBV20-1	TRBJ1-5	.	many	TGCAGTGTCCTTCAGGGAGGCAATCAGCCCCAGCATTTT	CSVLQGGNQPQHF